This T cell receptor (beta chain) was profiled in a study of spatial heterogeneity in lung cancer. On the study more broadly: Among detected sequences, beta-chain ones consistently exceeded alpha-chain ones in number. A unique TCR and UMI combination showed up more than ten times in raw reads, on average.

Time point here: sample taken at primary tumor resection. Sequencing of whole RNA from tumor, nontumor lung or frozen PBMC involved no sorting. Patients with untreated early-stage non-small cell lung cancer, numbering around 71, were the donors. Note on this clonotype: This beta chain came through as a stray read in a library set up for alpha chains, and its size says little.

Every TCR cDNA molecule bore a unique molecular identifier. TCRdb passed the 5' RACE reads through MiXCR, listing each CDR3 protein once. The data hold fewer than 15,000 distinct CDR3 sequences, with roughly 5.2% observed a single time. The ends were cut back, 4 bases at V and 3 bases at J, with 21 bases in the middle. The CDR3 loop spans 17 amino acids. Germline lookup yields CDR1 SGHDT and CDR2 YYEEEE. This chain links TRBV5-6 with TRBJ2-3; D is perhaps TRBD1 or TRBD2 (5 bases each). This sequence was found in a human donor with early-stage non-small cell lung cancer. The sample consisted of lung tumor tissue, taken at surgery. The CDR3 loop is CASSPLLDSAGTDTQYF. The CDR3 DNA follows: TGTGCCAGCAGCCCCCTCCTGGACTCAGCAGGGACAGATACGCAGTATTTT.